This T cell receptor beta chain was documented in a study of sequential checkpoint blockade in melanoma. The overall study: Arm A got nivolumab then ipilimumab; arm B the reverse, 1:1.

Clones were read by immunoSEQ multiplex PCR, and TCRdb kept only the in-frame ones, dropping some. This sample yields more than 15,000 clones, of which 55% to 80% are seen a single time; roughly a fifth belongs to the top ten. Germline V CDR1 and CDR2: SGHTS, YDEGEE. The V and J ends lost 4 bases and 2 bases, in that order; junction bases with no gene match: 10. The CDR3 is 16 amino acids. Noted treatment: randomized to nivolumab then ipilimumab (arm A) or the reverse (arm B). V gene TRBV5-8 combines with J gene TRBJ2-7; TRBD1 matches at 9 bases. This TCR derives from a human donor with melanoma. The sample consisted of CD8+ T cells sorted from blood (inferred from file names), taken from a patient given nivolumab and ipilimumab in sequence. The CDR3 protein is CASSPIRTGEAYEQYF. Here the CDR3 DNA reads TGTGCCAGCAGCCCGATAAGGACAGGGGAGGCCTACGAGCAGTACTTC.